The sequence of this T cell receptor beta chain was determined in a study of blood T cell repertoires in COVID-19. Across the whole study: Whether acute or convalescent, the COVID-19 samples came from the United States, Italy and Spain.

Methods used by the authors: Estimation of nucleated cell counts was performed using reference gene primer amplification. The table came from immunoSEQ multiplex PCR; TCRdb's copy has only in-frame clones and leaves some out. The DNA gave D and trimming, while V, J and clone size come from that table. The sample lists over 150,000 clones; around 84% were seen once. Unmatched junction bases numbered 9, after V lost 4 bases and J lost 8 bases. CDR1 and CDR2 (germline): GTSNPN, SVGIG (reference sequence). This CDR3 is built from 13 residues. The sequenced sample consisted of peripheral blood. This sequence originates from a man between 60 and 75 years old with COVID-19, enrolled during active disease. The V and J genes are TRBV30 and TRBJ1-2; 8 nucleotides match TRBD1. This chain's CDR3 is CAWNNQGAGGYTF. CDR3 in DNA: TGTGCCTGGAATAACCAGGGGGCTGGAGGCTACACCTTC.